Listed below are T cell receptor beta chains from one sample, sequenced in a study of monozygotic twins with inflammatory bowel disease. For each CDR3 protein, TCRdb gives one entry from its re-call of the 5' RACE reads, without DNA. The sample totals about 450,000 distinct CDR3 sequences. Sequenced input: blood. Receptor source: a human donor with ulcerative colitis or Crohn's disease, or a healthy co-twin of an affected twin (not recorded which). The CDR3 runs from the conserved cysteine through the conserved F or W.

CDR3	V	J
CASSLTAVTGGSGAGELFF	TRBV7-3	TRBJ2-2
CASSLELRLNEQYF	TRBV5-4	TRBJ2-7
CASSILQGGRTEAFF	TRBV27	TRBJ1-1
CASSLSPLDSPLHF	TRBV5-1	TRBJ1-6
CSAATSLNTGELFF	TRBV20-1	TRBJ2-2
CASSGQGGAFF	TRBV28	TRBJ1-1
CASSYTTQGDSIAQPQHF	TRBV5-1	TRBJ1-5
CASSNRDISSYEQYF	TRBV7-9	TRBJ2-7
CSVAGAWGEPQHF	TRBV29-1	TRBJ1-5
CASSAPLVYNEQFF	TRBV5-1	TRBJ2-1
CASNRVMNTEAFF	TRBV6-6	TRBJ1-1
CASSNNGGETQYF	TRBV7-2	TRBJ2-5
CSVGRAGGNTIYF	TRBV29-1	TRBJ1-3
CASSQGTDYGYTF	TRBV3-1	TRBJ1-2
CASSELGALVGETQYF	TRBV9	TRBJ2-5
CATSDPTGGEKLFF	TRBV24-1	TRBJ1-4
CASSPGGAGGNQPQHF	TRBV6-1	TRBJ1-5
CASSWGPDRGYTF	TRBV7-2	TRBJ1-2
CASSLRGTDGYTF	TRBV12-3/TRBV12-4	TRBJ1-2
CASSGDPGTQYF	TRBV9	TRBJ2-3
CSARSALAFDEQFF	TRBV20-1	TRBJ2-1
CATSRRGNTGELFF	TRBV15	TRBJ2-2
CASSPVSWKQFF	TRBV11-2	TRBJ2-1
CSVSNGLRGTEAFF	TRBV29-1	TRBJ1-1
CASSVDGRSQETQYF	TRBV9	TRBJ2-5
CASSLTESSYNEQFF	TRBV5-1	TRBJ2-1
CAISESVSGAVETGELFF	TRBV10-3	TRBJ2-2
CASSEHWGSNQPQHF	TRBV6-1	TRBJ1-5
CASSPRGGGVGTEAFF	TRBV9	TRBJ1-1
CASSYSGGVSYEQYF	TRBV6-5	TRBJ2-7
CASSSLRGSGSSYNEQFF	TRBV28	TRBJ2-1